The source of this TCR beta chain is a study of blood T cells in healthy people across ages. The use of a sample-barcoded 5' primer and a J-beta primer mix characterized a second PCR of about 7 to 12 cycles. Through a template-switch adaptor with 12 random nucleotides, each cDNA molecule received a tag. MiXCR, applied by TCRdb to the 5' RACE reads, yields one record per CDR3 protein. This sample has about 1.8 million distinct CDR3 sequences, with approximately 50% found just once. Healthy individuals of Caucasian origin from Russia, aged about 6 to 95, served as donors. This clonotype occurred a few times. CDR3 length: 13 amino acids. The germline V gene has CDR1 ENHRY and CDR2 SYGVKD. Trimming stripped 10 bases from V and 0 bases from J, with 13 bases between.

This TCR was sampled from a woman in her forties in good health. J is TRBJ2-7 and V is TRBV10-3, with a weak D call TRBD2 (6 bases). Material for sequencing was blood. The CDR3 is CATRGTSSYEQYF. The CDR3 DNA sequence: TGTGCCACGCGGGGCACTAGCTCCTACGAGCAGTACTTC.